The 5 T cell receptor beta chains given below trace back to one sample, sequenced in a study of cytotoxic CD8 clonotypes in ibrutinib-treated CLL. Libraries were prepared by immunoSEQ multiplex PCR; TCRdb keeps only in-frame clonotypes and omits some of them. Of tens of thousands of clones detected, roughly 72% appear once; the ten largest clones hold under 30%. Sample: PBMCs, taken before ibrutinib treatment. These receptors were obtained from a human donor with chronic lymphocytic leukemia.

The J gene is TRBJ2-3, the V gene TRBV5-4, with 9 bases aligning to TRBD1. With 6 bases clipped from V and 0 bases from J, the junction kept 8 bases outside the gene matches. CDR3 size: 16 residues. The germline gives CDR1 SGHNT, CDR2 YYREEE (reference sequence). CDR3 nucleotides: TGTGCCAGCACCCCCTCGGGGACAGGGAGCACAGATACGCAGTATTTT. Encoded protein: CASTPSGTGSTDTQYF. Filled out from reference TRBV5-4 and TRBJ2-3, the complete variable domain reads ETGVTQSPTHLIKTRGQQVTLRCSSQSGHNTVSWYQQALGQGPQFIFQYYREEENGRGNFPPRFSGLQFPNYSSELNVNALELDDSALYLCASTPSGTGSTDTQYFGPGTRLTVL.

The V gene is TRBV15, the J gene TRBJ1-1, with 10 nucleotides matching TRBD1. V lost 5 bases and J lost 4; bases outside the gene matches: 16. Germline V gene sequence: CDR1 LNHNV, CDR2 YYDKDF (reference sequence). CDR3 length equals 18 residues. CDR3 sequence: CATSPFRDRGIFGTEAFF. The CDR3 DNA sequence: TGTGCCACCAGCCCCTTTCGGGACAGGGGTATCTTCGGCACTGAAGCTTTCTTT. The full variable domain, with the rest looked up from reference TRBV15 and TRBJ1-1, is DAMVIQNPRYQVTQFGKPVTLSCSQTLNHNVMYWYQQKSSQAPKLLFHYYDKDFNNEADTPDNFQSRRPNTSFCFLDIRSPGLGDTAMYLCATSPFRDRGIFGTEAFFGQGTRLTVV.

Written as DNA, the CDR3 is TGTGCCAGCAGCCGCGACGGGACTAGCTCCTACGAGCAGTACTTC. Protein: CASSRDGTSSYEQYF. The genes are TRBV7-2 and TRBJ2-7, with 8 positions matching TRBD2. Trimming at V came to 5 bases and at J to 0 bases, leaving 6 bases not matched to a gene. Germline CDR1 and CDR2: SGHTA and FQGNSA. The CDR3 totals 15 residues. Complete variable domain (other parts from reference TRBV7-2 and TRBJ2-7): GAGVSQSPSNKVTEKGKDVELRCDPISGHTALYWYRQSLGQGLEFLIYFQGNSAPDKSGLPSDRFSAERTGGSVSTLTIQRTQQEDSAVYLCASSRDGTSSYEQYFGPGTRLTVT.

Turning to this clone: A read error is likely here: a far larger clone is one base away. The chain combines TRBV6-5 with TRBJ1-2; 7 bases line up with TRBD1. From germline, CDR1 is MNHEY and CDR2 SVGAGI. The CDR3 has 14 amino acids. This CDR3 is CANSYQGGRYGYTF. CDR3 bases: TGTGCCAACAGTTACCAGGGGGGACGCTATGGCTACACCTTC.

This clone has only a few counts. The chain couples TRBV9 to TRBJ2-2, with D unclear. CDR3 length: 16 residues. CDR1 and CDR2 (germline): SGDLS, YYNGEE. Trimming stripped 0 bases from V and 1 base from J, with 10 bases between. The CDR3 coding sequence is TGTGCCAGCAGCGTAGGAAATACCTTGAACACCGGGGAGCTGTTTTTT. Protein product: CASSVGNTLNTGELFF.